The TCR beta chain described here comes from a study of blood T cell repertoires in COVID-19. Study summary: COVID-19 samples, acute and convalescent, were from the United States, Italy and Spain. The cDNA or gDNA used as material had been derived from T cells, B-cell-depleted T cells, or PBMCs.

In the original workflow: By means of reference gene primer amplification, nucleated cell counts were estimated. Libraries were prepared by immunoSEQ multiplex PCR; TCRdb keeps only in-frame clonotypes and omits some of them. From that table come the V and J calls and clone size; the DNA was used to work out D and trimming. Of some 75,000 clones listed, around 80% are singletons. Trimming stripped 6 bases from V and 3 bases from J, with 15 bases between. The CDR3 is made up of 15 amino acids. Germline V gene data show CDR1 as MNHEY and CDR2 as SMNVEV (reference sequence). This clone was seen a handful of times.

The clonotype was recovered from a man in his forties or fifties with COVID-19, enrolled during active disease. The sample consisted of peripheral blood. The chain has TRBV27 and TRBJ1-3; D uncertain. The CDR3 is CASRPWGVDGNTIYF. The CDR3 DNA is TGTGCCAGCAGGCCTTGGGGAGTGGATGGAAACACCATATATTTT.